Below are 12 T cell receptor beta chains sequenced from a single sample in a study of T cell repertoires in cytomegalovirus infection. TCRdb re-derived calls from the reads in MiXCR, one entry per CDR3 protein. This sample has under 200,000 distinct CDR3 sequences; approximately 17% occur once, and the top ten carry around 19%. Source material: CD8+ T cells from PBMCs. The source of these receptors is a human donor in good health (CMV status not recorded). Some clones in this sample may be carry-over from other donors' samples.

The rearrangement links TRBV6-1 to TRBJ2-1, with D possibly being TRBD1 (6 bases). The CDR3 consists of 12 residues. Germline V CDR1 and CDR2: MNHNS, SASEGT. The V gene lost 6 bases and the J gene lost 8 bases, with 11 bases spanning the gap. The CDR3 nucleotides read TGTGCCAGCAGGGCACAGGGAGATGAGCAGTTCTTC. Translating gives CASRAQGDEQFF.

The V call is TRBV28, the J call TRBJ2-3, with D possibly matching TRBD2 (5 bases). Germline loops: CDR1 MDHEN, CDR2 SYDVKM. Trimming took 8 bases from V and 3 from J, leaving 18 bases between them. The CDR3 extends over 15 amino acids. In DNA, the CDR3 is TGTGCCAGCGCCGGGGTGGCAGGTCTTACAGATACGCAGTATTTT. The encoded protein is CASAGVAGLTDTQYF.

This clonotype appeared a few times. The V gene is TRBV20-1, the J gene TRBJ1-1, with 7 bases fitting TRBD1. CDR3 size: 14 residues. J gave up 4 bases and V 5 bases, and 10 bases lay outside the gene matches. CDR1 is DFQATT, CDR2 SNEGSKA, per germline (reference sequence). CDR3 DNA: TGCAGTGCTGCGAAAGGGGGCTTTAGCACTGAAGCTTTCTTT. Translation: CSAAKGGFSTEAFF.

V and J are TRBV7-3 and TRBJ1-4; the D gene is possibly TRBD1 (6 bases). Deletions cut 6 bases from V and 8 bases from J, with 13 bases between. Germline V CDR1 and CDR2: SGHTA, FQGTGA. This CDR3 contains 13 residues. Here the CDR3 DNA reads TGTGCCAGCAGAACGGACAGTAACGAAAAACTGTTTTTT. It yields the protein CASRTDSNEKLFF.

This clonotype has just a few counts. The V gene is TRBV7-6, the J gene TRBJ2-1; D unresolved. Germline CDR1 SGHVS, CDR2 FNYEAQ. V was trimmed by 3 bases and J by 0 bases, leaving 15 bases between them. This CDR3 comprises 17 residues. The DNA for the CDR3 is TGTGCCAGCAGCTTGGTTGTCGACTTCAGCTCCTACAATGAGCAGTTCTTC. Protein sequence: CASSLVVDFSSYNEQFF.

This clonotype was counted between two and nine times. V is TRBV19 and J is TRBJ2-2; no firm D call. Germline assignment: CDR1 LNHDA and CDR2 SQIVND (reference sequence). V lost 2 bases and J lost 5, with 3 bases in between. CDR3 size: 12 residues. This chain's CDR3 is CASSIQTGELFF. The CDR3 nucleotides are TGTGCCAGTAGTATACAGACCGGGGAGCTGTTTTTT.

The chain employs TRBV28 and TRBJ2-3; D tentatively reads TRBD1 or TRBD2 (6 bases each). The CDR3 has 15 residues. Germline CDR1 and CDR2: MDHEN and SYDVKM. Trimming took 4 bases from V and 6 from J, leaving 17 bases between them. Here the CDR3 reads CASSSRSGARDTQYF. CDR3 DNA: TGTGCCAGCAGTTCACGGTCGGGGGCGCGGGATACGCAGTATTTT.

There are a few counts of this clonotype. The chain couples TRBV7-9 to TRBJ1-1; 7 positions match TRBD1. This CDR3 comprises 16 residues. After removal of 1 base from V and 4 bases from J, the junction contained 9 bases not matched to a gene. Germline-derived CDR1 and CDR2 are SEHNR and FQNEAQ (reference sequence). In nucleotides, the CDR3 is TGTGCCAGCAGCTTAGTGGTCAGGGGGGGCCTCACTGAAGCTTTCTTT. This sequence encodes CASSLVVRGGLTEAFF.

The chain has TRBV7-2 and TRBJ2-3, with TRBD2 matching 11 bases. The V and J ends lost 7 bases and 0 bases, in that order; junction bases with no gene match: 9. Germline-derived CDR1 and CDR2 are SGHTA and FQGNSA. CDR3 length: 17 residues. DNA for the CDR3: TGTGCCAGCACGATAGCGGGAGGGCTGAGTAGCACAGATACGCAGTATTTT. Encoded protein: CASTIAGGLSSTDTQYF. Full variable domain (outside the CDR3, taken from reference TRBV7-2 and TRBJ2-3): GAGVSQSPSNKVTEKGKDVELRCDPISGHTALYWYRQSLGQGLEFLIYFQGNSAPDKSGLPSDRFSAERTGGSVSTLTIQRTQQEDSAVYLCASTIAGGLSSTDTQYFGPGTRLTVL.

Remarks on this clonotype: Relative to the germline gene, one junction end is altered; a read error may explain this. The CDR3 nucleotides read TGTGCCAGCAGCCCTGGTACTAGCGGGTGGAACAGTCAGTACTTC. Amino acid sequence: CASSPGTSGWNSQYF. The rearrangement links TRBV6-1 to TRBJ2-4, with 9 bases matching TRBD2. The CDR3 totals 15 residues. The V gene's germline CDR1 is MNHNS and CDR2 SASEGT.

The rearrangement joins TRBV23-1 to TRBJ2-7, with D unclear. TRBV23-1 is an ORF, and what it does is uncertain. The CDR3 length is 17 residues. Trimming took 4 bases from V and 2 from J, leaving 21 bases between them. The CDR3 DNA is TGCGCCAGCAGTCCGATTAGGATTTGCCCCCCCCCCTACGAGCAGTACTTC. The encoded protein is CASSPIRICPPPYEQYF.

The gene calls are TRBV5-4 and TRBJ2-5; 7 nucleotides agree with TRBD1. The CDR3 sequence is 15 residues long. The V segment lost 4 bases and the J segment 5 bases; nucleotides outside the gene matches: 11. CDR1 and CDR2 (germline): SGHNT, YYREEE (reference sequence). CDR3 region: CASSQGQSYPETQYF. For the CDR3, the DNA is TGTGCCAGCAGCCAGGGACAGAGCTACCCGGAGACCCAGTACTTC.